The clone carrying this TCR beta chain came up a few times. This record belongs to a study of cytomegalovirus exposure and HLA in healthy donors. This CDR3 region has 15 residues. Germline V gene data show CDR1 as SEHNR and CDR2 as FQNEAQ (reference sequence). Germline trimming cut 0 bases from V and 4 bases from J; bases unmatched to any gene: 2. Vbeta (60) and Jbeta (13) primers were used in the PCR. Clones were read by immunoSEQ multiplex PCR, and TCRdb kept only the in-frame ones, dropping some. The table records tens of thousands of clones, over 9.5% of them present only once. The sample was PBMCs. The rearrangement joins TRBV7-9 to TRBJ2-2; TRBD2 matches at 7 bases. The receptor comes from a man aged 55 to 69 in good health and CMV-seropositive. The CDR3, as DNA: TGTGCCAGCAGCTTAGCCGGGGGGATCACCGGGGAGCTGTTTTTT. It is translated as CASSLAGGITGELFF.